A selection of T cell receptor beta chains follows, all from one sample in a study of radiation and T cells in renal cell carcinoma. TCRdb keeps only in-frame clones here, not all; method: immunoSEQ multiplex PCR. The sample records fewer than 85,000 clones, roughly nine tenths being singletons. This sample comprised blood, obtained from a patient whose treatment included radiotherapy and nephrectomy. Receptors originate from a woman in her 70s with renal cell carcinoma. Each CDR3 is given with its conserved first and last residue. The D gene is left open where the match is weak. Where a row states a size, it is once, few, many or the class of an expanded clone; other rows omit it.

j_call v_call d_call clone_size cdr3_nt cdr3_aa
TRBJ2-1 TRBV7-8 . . TGTGCCAGCAGCTCCCAGAGGGTTCCCTCAGGTGGTGAGCAGTTCTTC CASSSQRVPSGGEQFF
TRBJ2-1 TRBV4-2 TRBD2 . TGTGCCAGCAGGCAGGGTAGCGGGGGGGCCCTTGAGCAGTTCTTC CASRQGSGGALEQFF
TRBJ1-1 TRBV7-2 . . TGTGCCAGCAGCCCCCAGCGGGTCGGTGGGGCTTTCTTT CASSPQRVGGAFF
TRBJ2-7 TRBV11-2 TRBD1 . TGTGCCAGCAGCTCGTCCCGGGACAGGGAGGGGTCCTCCTACGAGCAGTACTTC CASSSSRDREGSSYEQYF
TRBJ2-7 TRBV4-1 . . TGCGCCAGCAGCCAAGCTGCTGGCGTCTCCTACGAGCAGTACTTC CASSQAAGVSYEQYF
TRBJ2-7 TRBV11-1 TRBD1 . TGTGCCAGCACGCAGGATCGGGACAGCTACTACGAGCAGTACTTC CASTQDRDSYYEQYF
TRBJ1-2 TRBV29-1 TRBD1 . TGCAGCGTTGACAGGGGGCAGGGCTACACCTTC CSVDRGQGYTF
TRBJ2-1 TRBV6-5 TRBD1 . TGTGCCAGCAGGAAGACGATCGGGACAGGGTATGAGCAGTTCTTC CASRKTIGTGYEQFF
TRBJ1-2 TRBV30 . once TGTGCCTGGAGTGTACTGCAGGGGATAGACACCTTC CAWSVLQGIDTF
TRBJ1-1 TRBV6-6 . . TGTGCCAGCAGACTCAGATCGAACACTGAAGCTTTCTTT CASRLRSNTEAFF
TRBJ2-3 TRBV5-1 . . TGCGCCAGCAGCCCGGGACTTATCGCAGATACGCAGTATTTT CASSPGLIADTQYF
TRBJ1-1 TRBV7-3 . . TGTGCCAGCAGCATCAGGAATGAAGCTTTCTTT CASSIRNEAFF
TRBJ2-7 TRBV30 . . TGTGCCTGGAGTAGGGGGACAATGTACGAGCAGTACTTC CAWSRGTMYEQYF
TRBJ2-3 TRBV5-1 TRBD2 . TGCGCCAGCAGCGTTAGCGGGGGTGGCACAGATACGCAGTATTTT CASSVSGGGTDTQYF